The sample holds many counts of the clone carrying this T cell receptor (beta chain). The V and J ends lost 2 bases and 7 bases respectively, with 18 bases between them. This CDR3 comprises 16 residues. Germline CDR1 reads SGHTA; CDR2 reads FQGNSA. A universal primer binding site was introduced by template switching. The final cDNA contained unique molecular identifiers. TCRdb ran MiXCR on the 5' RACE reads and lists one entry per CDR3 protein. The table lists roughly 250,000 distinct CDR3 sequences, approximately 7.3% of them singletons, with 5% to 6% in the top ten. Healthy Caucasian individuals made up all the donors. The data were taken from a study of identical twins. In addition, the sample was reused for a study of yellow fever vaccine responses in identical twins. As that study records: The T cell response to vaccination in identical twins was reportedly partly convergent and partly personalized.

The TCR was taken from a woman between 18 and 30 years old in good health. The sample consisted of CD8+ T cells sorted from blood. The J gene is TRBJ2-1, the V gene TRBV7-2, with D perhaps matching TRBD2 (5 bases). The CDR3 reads CASSLRSLDYPNEQFF. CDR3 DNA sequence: TGTGCCAGCAGCTTAAGGTCCCTCGACTACCCTAATGAGCAGTTCTTC.